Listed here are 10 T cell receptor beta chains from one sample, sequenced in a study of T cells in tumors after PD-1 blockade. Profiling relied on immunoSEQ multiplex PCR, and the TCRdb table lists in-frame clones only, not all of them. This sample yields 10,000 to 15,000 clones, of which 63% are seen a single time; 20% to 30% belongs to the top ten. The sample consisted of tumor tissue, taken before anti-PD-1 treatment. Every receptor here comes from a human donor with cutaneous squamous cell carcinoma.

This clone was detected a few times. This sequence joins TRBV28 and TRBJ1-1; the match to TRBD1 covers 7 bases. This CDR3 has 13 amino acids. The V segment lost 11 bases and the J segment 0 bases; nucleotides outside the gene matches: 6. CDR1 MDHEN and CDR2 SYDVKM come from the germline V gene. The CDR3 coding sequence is TGTGCCGGACGGGACAGCATGAACACTGAAGCTTTCTTT. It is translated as CAGRDSMNTEAFF.

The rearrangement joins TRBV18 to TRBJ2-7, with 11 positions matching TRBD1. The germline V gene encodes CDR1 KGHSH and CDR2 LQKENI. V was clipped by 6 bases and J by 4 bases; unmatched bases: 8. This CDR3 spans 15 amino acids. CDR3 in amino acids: CASSPRTGGRYEQYF. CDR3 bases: TGTGCCAGCTCGCCAAGGACAGGGGGCAGGTACGAGCAGTACTTC.

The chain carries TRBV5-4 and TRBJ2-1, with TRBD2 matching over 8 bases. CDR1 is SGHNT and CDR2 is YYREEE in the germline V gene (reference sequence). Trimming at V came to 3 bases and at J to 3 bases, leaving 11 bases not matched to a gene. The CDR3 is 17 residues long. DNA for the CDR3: TGTGCCAGCAGCTATTCTTCGGGGGCGGGAGGCTACAATGAGCAGTTCTTC. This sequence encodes CASSYSSGAGGYNEQFF.

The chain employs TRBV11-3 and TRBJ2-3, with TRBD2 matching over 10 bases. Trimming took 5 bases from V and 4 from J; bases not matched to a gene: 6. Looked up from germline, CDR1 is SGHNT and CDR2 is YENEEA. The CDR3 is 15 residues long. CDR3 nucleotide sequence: TGTGCCAGCAGCCTAGTAGCGGGGGGCCCAGATACGCAGTATTTT. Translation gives CASSLVAGGPDTQYF.

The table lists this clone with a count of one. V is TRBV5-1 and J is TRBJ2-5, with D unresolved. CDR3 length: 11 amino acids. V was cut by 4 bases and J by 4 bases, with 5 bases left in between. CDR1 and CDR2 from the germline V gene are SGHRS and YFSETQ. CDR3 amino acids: CASSETETQYF. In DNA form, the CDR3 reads TGCGCCAGCAGCGAGACAGAGACCCAGTACTTC.

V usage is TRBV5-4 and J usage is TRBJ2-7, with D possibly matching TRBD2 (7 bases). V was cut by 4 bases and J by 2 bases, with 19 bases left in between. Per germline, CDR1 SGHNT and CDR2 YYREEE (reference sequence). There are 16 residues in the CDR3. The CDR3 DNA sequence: TGTGCCAGCAGCGGGGGGGCGGGCGGGAGCGCCTACGAGCAGTACTTC. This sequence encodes CASSGGAGGSAYEQYF.

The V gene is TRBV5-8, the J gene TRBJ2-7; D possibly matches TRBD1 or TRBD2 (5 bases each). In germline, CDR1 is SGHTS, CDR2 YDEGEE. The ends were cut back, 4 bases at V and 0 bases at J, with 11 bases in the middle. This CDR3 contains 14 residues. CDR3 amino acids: CASSVTGRSYEQYF. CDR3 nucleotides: TGTGCCAGCAGCGTGACGGGACGCTCCTACGAGCAGTACTTC.

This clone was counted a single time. The CDR3 reads CATRGGVNYGYTF. CDR3 in DNA: TGTGCCACCAGGGGGGGGGTTAACTATGGCTACACCTTC. V and J are TRBV15 and TRBJ1-2, with D perhaps TRBD1 (5 bases). The germline V and J ends were trimmed by 6 bases and 1 base, with 9 bases remaining between them. CDR1 is LNHNV, CDR2 YYDKDF, per germline (reference sequence). The CDR3 sequence is 13 residues long.

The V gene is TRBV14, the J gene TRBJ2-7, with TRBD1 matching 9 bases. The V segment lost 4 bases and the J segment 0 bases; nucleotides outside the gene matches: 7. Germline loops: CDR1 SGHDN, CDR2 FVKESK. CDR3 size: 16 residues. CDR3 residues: CASSLTGQGFSYEQYF. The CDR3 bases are TGTGCCAGCAGCCTGACGGGACAGGGATTCTCCTACGAGCAGTACTTC.

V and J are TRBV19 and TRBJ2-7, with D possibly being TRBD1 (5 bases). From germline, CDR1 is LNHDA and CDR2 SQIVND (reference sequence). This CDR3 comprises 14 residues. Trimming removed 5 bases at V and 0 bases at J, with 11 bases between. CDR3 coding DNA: TGTGCCAGTAGTCGCTCAGGGCTCTCCTACGAGCAGTACTTC. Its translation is CASSRSGLSYEQYF.